Shown below are 18 T cell receptor beta chains from a single sample sequenced in a study of identical twins. TCRdb re-derived calls from the 5' RACE reads in MiXCR, one entry per CDR3 protein. The table includes 200,000 to 250,000 distinct CDR3 sequences, 5% to 7% detected once. These data are also associated with another study on T cells expressing NK-cell markers.

The sequenced sample was CD8+ T cells sorted from blood. The receptor source for this set is a young woman in good health.

This clonotype was counted ten times or more. The V call is TRBV27, the J call TRBJ2-2, with TRBD1 as a possible D gene (6 bases). Deletions cut 5 bases from V and 2 bases from J, with 12 bases between. This CDR3 region has 15 residues. The germline CDR1 and CDR2 sequences are MNHEY and SMNVEV (reference sequence). This CDR3 reads CASSLTGANTGELFF. The CDR3 region has the DNA TGTGCCAGCAGTCTGACAGGCGCCAACACCGGGGAGCTGTTTTTT.

For this clonotype: A junction boundary mismatches the germline segment, possibly from a read error. This chain links TRBV5-1 with TRBJ1-4; D is perhaps TRBD1 (5 bases). The germline gives CDR1 SGHRS, CDR2 YFSETQ. The CDR3 length is 13 residues. Here the CDR3 reads CANSLGTDEKLFF. The CDR3 nucleotides are TGCGCCAACAGCTTGGGGACGGATGAAAAACTGTTTTTT.

The chain couples TRBV5-5 to TRBJ2-3; unclear D gene. In germline, CDR1 is SGHKS, CDR2 YYEKEE (reference sequence). Trimming removed 0 bases at V and 3 bases at J, with 11 bases between. The CDR3 is 15 residues long. The CDR3 loop is CASSLGLVRTDTQYF. CDR3 coding DNA: TGTGCCAGCAGCTTGGGCCTAGTGCGAACAGATACGCAGTATTTT.

This clonotype has more than one count but fewer than ten. The chain carries TRBV9 and TRBJ2-7, with D perhaps TRBD1 (6 bases). The CDR3 has 15 amino acids. Germline CDR1 reads SGDLS; CDR2 reads YYNGEE. V was trimmed by 3 bases and J by 0 bases, leaving 13 bases between them. The DNA of the CDR3 is TGTGCCAGCAGCGGGGGCTCGACAGGCTCCTACGAGCAGTACTTC. This codes for CASSGGSTGSYEQYF. Supplemented by reference TRBV9 and TRBJ2-7, the full variable domain reads DSGVTQTPKHLITATGQRVTLRCSPRSGDLSVYWYQQSLDQGLQFLIQYYNGEERAKGNILERFSAQQFPDLHSELNLSSLELGDSALYFCASSGGSTGSYEQYFGPGTRLTVT.

This clonotype came up a few times. This chain connects TRBV5-6 to TRBJ2-2; D remains ambiguous. V lost 0 bases and J lost 6, with 12 bases in between. The CDR3 has 15 residues. The germline CDR1 and CDR2 sequences are SGHDT and YYEEEE. The DNA for the CDR3 is TGTGCCAGCAGCTTGGAACCGGGTACCCCCGGGGAGCTGTTTTTT. Translating it yields CASSLEPGTPGELFF.

This rearrangement joins TRBV7-6 to TRBJ1-4; possibly TRBD1 for D (6 bases). Germline values: CDR1 SGHVS, CDR2 FNYEAQ. The V end lost 3 bases, the J end lost 8 bases, and 13 bases lay between the germline ends. This CDR3 region has 14 residues. The CDR3 sequence is CASSLGTSGEKLFF. CDR3 in DNA: TGTGCCAGCAGCTTGGGGACATCGGGGGAAAAACTGTTTTTT.

The chain couples TRBV6-5 to TRBJ2-3; tentative D call: TRBD2 (5 bases). The CDR3 runs to 12 residues. V lost 7 bases and J 4 bases, leaving 9 bases between the germline ends. Germline CDR1 and CDR2: MNHEY and SVGAGI. The CDR3 spells CASIGESDTQYF. The DNA for the CDR3 is TGTGCCAGCATCGGGGAATCAGATACGCAGTATTTT.

This clonotype was seen a few times. CDR3 in amino acids: CASSDGARRYEQYF. The CDR3, as DNA: TGTGCCAGCAGCGACGGGGCTAGGCGATACGAGCAGTACTTC. The J gene is TRBJ2-7, the V gene TRBV27, with D perhaps TRBD1 or TRBD2 (5 bases each). CDR3 length: 14 amino acids. Germline V CDR1 and CDR2: MNHEY, SMNVEV (reference sequence). V lost 6 bases and J lost 4, with 16 bases in between.

CDR3 residues: CASSSGLGRGSDGYTF. DNA of the CDR3: TGTGCCAGCAGTTCTGGTCTGGGTCGGGGGTCGGATGGCTACACCTTC. The chain links TRBV12-3 or TRBV12-4 to TRBJ1-2, with D maybe TRBD1 (5 bases). The CDR3 length is 16 residues. V lost 4 bases, J lost 6 bases, and 21 bases lay in between.

Only a few counts were recorded for this clonotype. The V and J genes are TRBV12-3 or TRBV12-4 and TRBJ2-1; the D gene is possibly TRBD2 (5 bases). The CDR3 spans 11 residues. V was pared by 7 bases and J by 10 bases, with 11 bases between. For the CDR3, the DNA is TGTGCCAGCAAATTCGAGCGGGAGCAGTTCTTC. This codes for CASKFEREQFF.

In its sample, this clonotype was seen a few times. The chain employs TRBV7-2 and TRBJ2-3; tentatively, D is TRBD1 (5 bases). Germline-derived CDR1 and CDR2 are SGHTA and FQGNSA. The CDR3 covers 16 residues. The V gene lost 5 bases and the J gene lost 4 bases, with 19 bases spanning the gap. CDR3 sequence reads: CASSRYRGHEADTQYF. The DNA for the CDR3 is TGTGCCAGCAGCCGGTATAGGGGTCATGAGGCAGATACGCAGTATTTT.

In this sample, this clonotype turned up a few times. The chain recombines TRBV27 with TRBJ1-1, with TRBD1 as a possible D gene (5 bases). This CDR3 spans 13 amino acids. Trimming removed 8 bases at V and 5 bases at J, with 15 bases between. Germline lookup yields CDR1 MNHEY and CDR2 SMNVEV (reference sequence). Here the CDR3 DNA reads TGTGCCAGCGGGGGGGGACGAGGAACTGAAGCTTTCTTT. It is translated as CASGGGRGTEAFF.

The CDR3 DNA follows: TGTGCCAGCAGCCCGGGACAGGAATACGAGCAGTACTTC. This sequence encodes CASSPGQEYEQYF. This chain connects TRBV7-9 to TRBJ2-7; 8 positions agree with TRBD1. The CDR3 contains 13 residues. Per germline, CDR1 SEHNR and CDR2 FQNEAQ (reference sequence). Trimming took 5 bases from V and 4 from J; bases not matched to a gene: 4.

This clonotype came up a few times. This sequence joins TRBV20-1 and TRBJ2-1; unclear D gene. This CDR3 has 11 residues. Per germline, CDR1 DFQATT and CDR2 SNEGSKA (reference sequence). Trimming pared 5 bases from V and 9 bases from J, leaving 11 bases between. As DNA, the CDR3 is TGCAGTGCTTCGGAGAGTAGTGAGCAGTTCTTC. It specifies CSASESSEQFF.

There are a few counts of this clonotype. V gene TRBV7-8 combines with J gene TRBJ2-5; perhaps TRBD2 as D (5 bases). This CDR3 spans 13 amino acids. Germline loops: CDR1 SGHVS, CDR2 FQNEAQ. Deletions cut 6 bases from V and 5 bases from J, with 13 bases between. The CDR3 is CASRDSQRETQYF. Written as DNA, the CDR3 is TGTGCCAGCAGGGACTCCCAGCGGGAGACCCAGTACTTC.

This clonotype was counted ten times or more. The V gene is TRBV12-3 or TRBV12-4, the J gene TRBJ2-6; D is unresolved. Trimming removed 4 bases from V and 1 base from J, with 5 bases in between. The CDR3 has 14 residues. This chain's CDR3 is CASSYGSGANVLTF. The DNA for the CDR3 is TGTGCCAGCAGTTACGGATCTGGGGCCAACGTCCTGACTTTC.

This clonotype was counted a few times. The chain carries TRBV7-2 and TRBJ1-1, with D possibly being TRBD1 (6 bases). Germline V gene data show CDR1 as SGHTA and CDR2 as FQGNSA. This CDR3 is built from 15 residues. V was shortened by 0 bases and J by 4 bases, with 12 bases between the two germline ends. The DNA of the CDR3 is TGTGCCAGCAGCTTAGCAGGGGGGTGGATCACTGAAGCTTTCTTT. Encoded protein: CASSLAGGWITEAFF.

This clonotype was seen a handful of times. An end of the junction differs from the germline gene, which may be a read error. This CDR3 reads CASSLYSPEITF. In DNA, the CDR3 is TGTGCCAGCAGCTTATATAGTCCGGAGATTACTTTT. This rearrangement joins TRBV7-2 to TRBJ2-3; no clear D. Per the germline V gene, CDR1 is SGHTA and CDR2 is FQGNSA. The CDR3 is 12 amino acids.